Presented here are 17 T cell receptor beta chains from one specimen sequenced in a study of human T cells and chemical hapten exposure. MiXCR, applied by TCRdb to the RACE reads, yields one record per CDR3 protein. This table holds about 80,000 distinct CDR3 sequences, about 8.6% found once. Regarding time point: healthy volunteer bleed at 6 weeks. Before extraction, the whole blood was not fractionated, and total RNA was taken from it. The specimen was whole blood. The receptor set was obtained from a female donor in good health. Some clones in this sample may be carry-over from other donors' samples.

Written as DNA, the CDR3 is TGCAGTGTCGGACGGATGGACGATCGCTACGAGCAGTACTTC. The encoded protein is CSVGRMDDRYEQYF. V usage is TRBV20-1 and J usage is TRBJ2-7; no reliable D call. Trimming took off 7 bases at V and 3 bases at J, with 19 bases between the two ends. The CDR3 runs to 14 residues. Germline V gene sequence: CDR1 DFQATT, CDR2 SNEGSKA (reference sequence).

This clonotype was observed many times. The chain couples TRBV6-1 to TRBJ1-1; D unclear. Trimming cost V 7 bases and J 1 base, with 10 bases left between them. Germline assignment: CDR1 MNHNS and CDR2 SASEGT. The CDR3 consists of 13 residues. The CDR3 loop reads CASNSRENTEAFF. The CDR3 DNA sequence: TGTGCCAGCAATTCAAGGGAGAACACTGAAGCTTTCTTT.

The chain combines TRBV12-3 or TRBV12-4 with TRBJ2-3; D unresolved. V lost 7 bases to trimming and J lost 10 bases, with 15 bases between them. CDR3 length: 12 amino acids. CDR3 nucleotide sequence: TGTGCCAGCAAGGACGGACGGACCGCGCAGTATTTT. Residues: CASKDGRTAQYF.

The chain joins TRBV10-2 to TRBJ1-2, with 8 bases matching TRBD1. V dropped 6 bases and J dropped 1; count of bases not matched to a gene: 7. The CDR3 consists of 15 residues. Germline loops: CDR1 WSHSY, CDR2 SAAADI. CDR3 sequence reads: CASRGGQGYNYGYTF. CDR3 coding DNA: TGCGCCAGCAGGGGCGGACAGGGCTATAACTATGGCTACACCTTC.

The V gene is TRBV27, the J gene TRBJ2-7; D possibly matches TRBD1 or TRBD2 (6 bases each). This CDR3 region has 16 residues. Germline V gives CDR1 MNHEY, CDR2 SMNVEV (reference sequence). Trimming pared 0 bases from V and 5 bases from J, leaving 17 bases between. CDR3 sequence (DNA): TGTGCCAGCAGTTTATCAGAGGGGGAGGTTCCCGACGAGCAGTACTTC. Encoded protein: CASSLSEGEVPDEQYF.

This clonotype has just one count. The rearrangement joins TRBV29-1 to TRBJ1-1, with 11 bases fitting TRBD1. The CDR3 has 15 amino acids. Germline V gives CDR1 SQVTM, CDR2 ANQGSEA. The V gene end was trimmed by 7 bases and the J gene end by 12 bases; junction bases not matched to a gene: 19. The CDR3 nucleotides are TGCAGCGATCACCTGCCGGGGACAGGGGGGATATCGACTTTCTTT. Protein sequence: CSDHLPGTGGISTFF.

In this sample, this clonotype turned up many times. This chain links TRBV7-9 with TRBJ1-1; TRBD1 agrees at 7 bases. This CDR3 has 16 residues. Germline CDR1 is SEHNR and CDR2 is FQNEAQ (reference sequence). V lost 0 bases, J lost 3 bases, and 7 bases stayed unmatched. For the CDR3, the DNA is TGTGCCAGCAGCTTAGCGGAGGGGGCCCAGGACACTGAAGCTTTCTTT. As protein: CASSLAEGAQDTEAFF.

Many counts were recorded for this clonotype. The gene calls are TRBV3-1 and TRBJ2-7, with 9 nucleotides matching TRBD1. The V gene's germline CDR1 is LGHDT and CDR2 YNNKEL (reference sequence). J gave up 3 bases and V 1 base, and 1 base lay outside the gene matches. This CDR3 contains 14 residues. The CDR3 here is CASSQGDRVYEQYF. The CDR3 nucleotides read TGTGCCAGCAGCCAAGGGGACAGGGTCTACGAGCAGTACTTC.

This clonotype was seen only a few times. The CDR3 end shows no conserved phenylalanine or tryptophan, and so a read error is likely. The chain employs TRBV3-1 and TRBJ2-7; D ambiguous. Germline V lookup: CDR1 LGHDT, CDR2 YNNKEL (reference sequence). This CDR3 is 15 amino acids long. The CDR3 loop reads CASSQKDRCSDEQYS. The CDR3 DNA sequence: TGTGCCAGCAGCCAAAAGGATCGATGCTCCGACGAGCAGTACTCC.

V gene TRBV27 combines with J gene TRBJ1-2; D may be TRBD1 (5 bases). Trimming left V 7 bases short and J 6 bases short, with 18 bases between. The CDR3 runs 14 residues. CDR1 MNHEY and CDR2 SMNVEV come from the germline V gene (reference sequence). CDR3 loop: CASTSRATTDGYTF. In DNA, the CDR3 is TGTGCCAGCACGTCCAGGGCCACCACCGATGGCTACACCTTC.

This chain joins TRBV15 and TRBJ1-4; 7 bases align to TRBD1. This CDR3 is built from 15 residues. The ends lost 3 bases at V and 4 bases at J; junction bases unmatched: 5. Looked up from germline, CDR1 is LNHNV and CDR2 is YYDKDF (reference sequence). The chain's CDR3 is CATSREGGFNEKLFF. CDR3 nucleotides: TGTGCCACCAGCAGGGAAGGGGGCTTTAATGAAAAACTGTTTTTT. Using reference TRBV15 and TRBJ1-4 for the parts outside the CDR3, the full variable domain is DAMVIQNPRYQVTQFGKPVTLSCSQTLNHNVMYWYQQKSSQAPKLLFHYYDKDFNNEADTPDNFQSRRPNTSFCFLDIRSPGLGDTAMYLCATSREGGFNEKLFFGSGTQLSVL.

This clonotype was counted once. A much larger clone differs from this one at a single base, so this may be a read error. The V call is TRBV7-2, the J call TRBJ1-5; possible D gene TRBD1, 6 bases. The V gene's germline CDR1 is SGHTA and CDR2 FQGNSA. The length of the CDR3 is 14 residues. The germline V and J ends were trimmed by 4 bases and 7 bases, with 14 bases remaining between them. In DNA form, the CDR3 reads TGTGCCAGCAGCTCCCGGAAGGGGGTACAGCCCCAGCATTTT. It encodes CASSSRKGVQPQHF.

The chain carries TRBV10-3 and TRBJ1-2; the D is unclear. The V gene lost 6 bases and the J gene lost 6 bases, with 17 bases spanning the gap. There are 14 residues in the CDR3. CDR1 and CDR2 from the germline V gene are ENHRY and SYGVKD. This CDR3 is CAISPTVSLHGYTF. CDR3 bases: TGTGCCATCAGCCCCACGGTGTCACTGCATGGCTACACCTTC.

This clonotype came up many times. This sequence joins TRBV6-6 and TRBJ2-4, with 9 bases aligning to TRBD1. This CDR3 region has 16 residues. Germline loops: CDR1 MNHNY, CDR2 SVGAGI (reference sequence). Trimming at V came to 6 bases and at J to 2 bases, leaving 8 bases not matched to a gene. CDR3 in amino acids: CASSRGTGLTKNIQYF. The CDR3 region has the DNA TGTGCCAGCAGCCGGGGGACAGGGCTTACCAAAAACATTCAGTACTTC.

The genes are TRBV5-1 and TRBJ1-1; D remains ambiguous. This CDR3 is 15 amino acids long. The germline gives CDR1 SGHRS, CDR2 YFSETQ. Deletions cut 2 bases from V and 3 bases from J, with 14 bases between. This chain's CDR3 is CASSFFPALDTEAFF. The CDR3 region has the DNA TGCGCCAGCAGCTTTTTCCCGGCCCTGGACACTGAAGCTTTCTTT.

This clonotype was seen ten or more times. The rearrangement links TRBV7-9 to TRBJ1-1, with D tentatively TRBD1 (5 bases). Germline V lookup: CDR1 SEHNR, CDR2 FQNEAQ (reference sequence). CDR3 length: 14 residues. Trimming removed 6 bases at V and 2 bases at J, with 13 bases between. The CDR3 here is CASSSRDLNTEAFF. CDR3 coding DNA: TGTGCCAGCAGTTCCCGGGACCTCAACACTGAAGCTTTCTTT.

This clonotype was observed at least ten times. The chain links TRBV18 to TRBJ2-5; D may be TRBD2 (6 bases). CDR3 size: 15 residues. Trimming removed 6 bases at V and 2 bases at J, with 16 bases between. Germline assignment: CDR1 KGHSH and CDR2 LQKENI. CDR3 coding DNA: TGTGCCAGCTCGCGGCTTATTCGGGGGCAAGAGACCCAGTACTTC. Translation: CASSRLIRGQETQYF.